This T cell receptor (beta chain) derives from a study of T cell changes during pregnancy in multiple sclerosis (dated by TCRdb to 2018 to 2020). Broadly, across the study: The study examined how the T cell repertoire changed over the course of pregnancy in women with multiple sclerosis.

This clone was seen just once. The target of this receptor is not known. The record has no base qualities; no much larger clone is one base away. In the germline V gene, CDR1 corresponds to SGHRS and CDR2 to YFSETQ. Compared with germline, V lacks 4 bases and J lacks 2 bases; bases without a gene match: 5. Spanning cysteine to phenylalanine, the CDR3 consists of 15 amino acids. The kept DNA is CDR3 alone, 45 bases in frame from the first base. Library method: the immunoSEQ multiplex PCR assay. Imported from immuneACCESS, the table was reduced by TCRdb to in-frame sequences with V and J called. These copies leave out some clones; in studies compared against another copy, an unresolved V gene accounts for under half, and the cause of the remainder is not known. Present in this sample are roughly 30,000 clones, around 88% of which were seen just once. Around 0.77% of the sample rests with the top ten.

This clonotype was sampled from a female donor in good health, enrolled as a control in a pregnancy study. The chain is encoded by TRBV5-1 joined to TRBJ2-1, with 8 central nucleotides matching TRBD1. This specimen consisted of CD4+ T cells from peripheral blood mononuclear cells, obtained in the first trimester of pregnancy. This receptor carries the CDR3 CASSHGQGPYNEQFF. The bases are TGCGCCAGCAGCCACGGACAGGGTCCCTACAATGAGCAGTTCTTC.